This passage covers 8 T cell receptor beta chains from one sample sequenced in a study of cytomegalovirus exposure and HLA in healthy donors. Libraries were prepared by immunoSEQ multiplex PCR; TCRdb keeps only in-frame clonotypes and omits some of them. Here the sample spans roughly 240,000 clones, around 87% being singletons. The sample taken for sequencing was PBMCs. These TCRs come from a man aged 18-30 years in good health and CMV-seronegative.

The sample holds a few counts of this clone. This sequence joins TRBV30 and TRBJ1-1; D not resolved. This CDR3 contains 14 residues. Germline CDR1 and CDR2: GTSNPN and SVGIG (reference sequence). The V and J ends lost 1 base and 0 bases respectively, with 9 bases between them. The CDR3 region is CAWSGRDLNTEAFF. The CDR3 DNA sequence: TGTGCCTGGAGTGGCCGGGATTTGAACACTGAAGCTTTCTTT.

The gene calls are TRBV28 and TRBJ1-2, with 9 bases fitting TRBD1. V shed 2 bases, J shed 5 bases, and the junction held 9 bases outside the gene matches. Germline lookup yields CDR1 MDHEN and CDR2 SYDVKM. The CDR3 sequence is 16 residues long. The CDR3 DNA sequence: TGTGCCAGCAGTTTAGTTATGGGACAGGGCTTATATGGCTACACCTTC. It yields the protein CASSLVMGQGLYGYTF.

The chain uses TRBV28 and TRBJ2-3; D might be TRBD2 (6 bases). CDR3 length equals 14 residues. The V end lost 9 bases, the J end lost 2 bases, and 15 bases lay between the germline ends. Germline CDR1 and CDR2: MDHEN and SYDVKM. The CDR3 bases are TGTGCCAGTAGTCGGGGGAGGACCACAGATACGCAGTATTTT. Protein: CASSRGRTTDTQYF.

The genes are TRBV7-2 and TRBJ2-5, with D perhaps TRBD1 (6 bases). Germline lookup yields CDR1 SGHTA and CDR2 FQGNSA. The CDR3 contains 13 residues. V gave up 6 bases and J gave up 4 bases, with 12 bases separating them. The CDR3 is CASSGQPRETQYF. Written as DNA, the CDR3 is TGTGCCAGCAGTGGACAGCCCCGAGAGACCCAGTACTTC. Full variable domain (remainder filled in from reference TRBV7-2 and TRBJ2-5): GAGVSQSPSNKVTEKGKDVELRCDPISGHTALYWYRQSLGQGLEFLIYFQGNSAPDKSGLPSDRFSAERTGGSVSTLTIQRTQQEDSAVYLCASSGQPRETQYFGPGTRLLVL.

The V call is TRBV6-1, the J call TRBJ1-2, with D perhaps TRBD1 (6 bases). With 5 bases removed from V and 4 bases from J, the gap between germline ends came to 14 bases. Germline CDR1 and CDR2: MNHNS and SASEGT. The CDR3 totals 14 residues. CDR3 coding DNA: TGTGCCAGCAGTCCTCAGGAAGGGGGCTATGGCTACACCTTC. Its protein is CASSPQEGGYGYTF.

This clone showed up just once. This chain connects TRBV10-1 to TRBJ2-1; D remains ambiguous. Germline V CDR1 and CDR2: WNHNN, SYGVQD (reference sequence). The CDR3 has 15 amino acids. Trimming shortened V by 1 base and J by 0 bases, and 7 bases separated the two germline ends. CDR3 in amino acids: CASSELESSYNEQFF. The CDR3 DNA sequence: TGCGCCAGCAGTGAGTTAGAGAGCTCCTACAATGAGCAGTTCTTC.

This clone was picked up one time. This chain connects TRBV28 to TRBJ2-5, with D maybe TRBD2 (6 bases). This CDR3 is built from 14 residues. Germline CDR1 and CDR2: MDHEN and SYDVKM. Trimming cost V 4 bases and J 0 bases, with 9 bases left between them. The CDR3 DNA reads TGTGCCAGCAGTTCTTGGAGGGACCAAGAGACCCAGTACTTC. The encoded protein is CASSSWRDQETQYF. The whole variable domain, remainder taken from reference TRBV28 and TRBJ2-5, is DVKVTQSSRYLVKRTGEKVFLECVQDMDHENMFWYRQDPGLGLRLIYFSYDVKMKEKGDIPEGYSVSREKKERFSLILESASTNQTSMYLCASSSWRDQETQYFGPGTRLLVL.

This chain's CDR3 is CASSLGGNSGAEQYF. The CDR3 DNA is TGTGCCAGCAGTTTGGGAGGGAATTCTGGGGCCGAGCAGTACTTC. The V call is TRBV28, the J call TRBJ2-7, with 7 nucleotides matching TRBD2. Germline V gives CDR1 MDHEN, CDR2 SYDVKM. Germline trimming cut 3 bases from V and 6 bases from J; bases unmatched to any gene: 11. The CDR3 contains 15 residues. Full variable domain (rest looked up from reference TRBV28 and TRBJ2-7): DVKVTQSSRYLVKRTGEKVFLECVQDMDHENMFWYRQDPGLGLRLIYFSYDVKMKEKGDIPEGYSVSREKKERFSLILESASTNQTSMYLCASSLGGNSGAEQYFGPGTRLTVT.